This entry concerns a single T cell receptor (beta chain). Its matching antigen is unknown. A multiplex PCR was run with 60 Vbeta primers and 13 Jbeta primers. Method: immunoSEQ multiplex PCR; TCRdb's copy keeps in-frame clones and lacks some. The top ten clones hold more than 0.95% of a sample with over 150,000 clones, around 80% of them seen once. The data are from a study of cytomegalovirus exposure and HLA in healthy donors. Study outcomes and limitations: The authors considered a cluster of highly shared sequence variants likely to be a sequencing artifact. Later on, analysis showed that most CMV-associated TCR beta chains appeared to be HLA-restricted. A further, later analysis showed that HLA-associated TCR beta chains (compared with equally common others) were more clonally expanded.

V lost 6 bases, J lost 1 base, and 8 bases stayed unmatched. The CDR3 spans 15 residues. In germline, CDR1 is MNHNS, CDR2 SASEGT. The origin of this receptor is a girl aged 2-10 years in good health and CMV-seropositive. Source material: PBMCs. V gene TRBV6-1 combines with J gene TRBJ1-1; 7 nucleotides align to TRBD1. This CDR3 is CASRGGQSPNTEAFF. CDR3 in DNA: TGTGCCAGCAGGGGGGGACAGAGCCCGAACACTGAAGCTTTCTTT.